Reported below is one TCR beta chain. Its antigen is unknown. Sequencing was performed with immunoSEQ multiplex PCR; in TCRdb, only in-frame clones are kept and a portion is missing. The data contain about 1,900,000 clones, approximately 95% of them singletons. This sample was included in a study of shared clonotypes between healthy human individuals. Positive CCR7 selection of CD45RO-negative cells yielded the naive CD8 cells, and terminally differentiated effector memory CD45RA+ cells were excluded. This CDR3 has 15 residues. Germline assignment: CDR1 LNHDA and CDR2 SQIVND (reference sequence). V gave up 6 bases and J gave up 2 bases, with 16 bases separating them. Study results and limitations: What rarefaction showed was incomplete sorted-subset sequencing despite large depth. Larger richness was generally estimated for naive than memory subsets. Roughly 5% of naive CD4 clonotypes were common to a handful of donors. An expected dependence of interdonor clonotype sharing on sequencing depth was noted.

The sequenced sample was naive CD8+ T cells sorted from blood. This sequence originates from a man in his late teens or twenties in good health. The J gene is TRBJ1-1, the V gene TRBV19; D is unresolved. The CDR3 bases are TGTGCCAGTAGACACCTATGGACGGGTAACACTGAAGCTTTCTTT. It is translated as CASRHLWTGNTEAFF.